This T cell receptor beta chain was documented in a study of T cells after yellow fever vaccination. In the study overall: Preparation used SMART-Seq v4 Ultra Low Input for the low-cell-number fractions.

It was through 5'RACE template switching that TCR cDNA was made, with a universal primer site and UMIs added. TCRdb ran MiXCR on the 5' RACE reads and lists one entry per CDR3 protein. The table lists under 550,000 distinct CDR3 sequences, just over 20% of them singletons, with roughly a sixth in the top ten. CDR1 SQVTM and CDR2 ANQGSEA come from the germline V gene. The CDR3 contains 14 residues. The V end was cut by 3 bases, the J end by 0 bases, with 11 bases between. General study results and limits: FACS-sorted repertoires might harbor abundant contaminating clonotypes from the bulk population. CD4 and CD8 compartments shared a small share of clonotypes.

This clonotype was observed a few times. Antigen specificity is unknown. The chain has TRBV29-1 and TRBJ2-5; the D is unclear. The sequences come from PBMCs, collected roughly 20 days after the first yellow fever vaccination. This sequence was found in a man aged 18 to 29 who received the YFV17D yellow fever vaccine. CDR3 in amino acids: CSVESRVDQETQYF. The DNA for the CDR3 is TGCAGCGTTGAGTCTAGGGTAGACCAAGAGACCCAGTACTTC. Drawing the rest from reference TRBV29-1 and TRBJ2-5, the complete variable domain is SAVISQKPSRDICQRGTSLTIQCQVDSQVTMMFWYRQQPGQSLTLIATANQGSEATYESGFVIDKFPISRPNLTFSTLTVSNMSPEDSSIYLCSVESRVDQETQYFGPGTRLLVL.